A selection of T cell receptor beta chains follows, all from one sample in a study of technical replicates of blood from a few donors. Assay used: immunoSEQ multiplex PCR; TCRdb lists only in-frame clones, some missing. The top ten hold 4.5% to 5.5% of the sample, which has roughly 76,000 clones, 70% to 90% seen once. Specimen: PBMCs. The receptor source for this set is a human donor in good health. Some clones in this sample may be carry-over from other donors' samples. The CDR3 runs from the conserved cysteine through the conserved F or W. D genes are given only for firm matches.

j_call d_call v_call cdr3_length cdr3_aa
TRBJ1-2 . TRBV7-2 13 CASSVGHAYGYTF
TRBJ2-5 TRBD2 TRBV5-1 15 CASSWAGASEETQYF
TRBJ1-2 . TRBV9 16 CASSAEPGQANYGYTF
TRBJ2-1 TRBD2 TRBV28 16 CASNPSGLALLDEQFF
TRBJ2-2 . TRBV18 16 CASTLRLTAGTGELFF
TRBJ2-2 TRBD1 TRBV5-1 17 CASSLRDRGQISGELFF
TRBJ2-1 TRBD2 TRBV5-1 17 CASSGRTSAGGYNEQFF
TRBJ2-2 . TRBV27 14 CASSPRTTTGELFF
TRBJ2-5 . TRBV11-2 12 CASSLGRETQYF
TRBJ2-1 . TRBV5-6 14 CASSLLAADNEQFF
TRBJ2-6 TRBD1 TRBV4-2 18 CASSQVVGQGTGANVLTF
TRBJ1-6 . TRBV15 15 CATSREGHRNSPLHF
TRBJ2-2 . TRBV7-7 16 CASSHRDIGNTGELFF
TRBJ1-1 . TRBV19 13 CATDGATNTEAFF
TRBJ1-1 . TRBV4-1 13 CASSQFRDTEAFF
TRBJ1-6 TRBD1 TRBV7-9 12 CASRQGNSPLHF
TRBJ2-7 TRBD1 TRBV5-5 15 CASSLAGTVGYEQYF
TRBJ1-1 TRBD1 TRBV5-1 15 CASSRDRVSGTEAFF
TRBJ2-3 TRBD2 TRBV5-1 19 CASSPGLAGVIVGTDTQYF
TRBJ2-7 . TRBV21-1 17 CASSSSSGTGGGYEQYF
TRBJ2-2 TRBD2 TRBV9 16 CASSVEAGRFTGELFF
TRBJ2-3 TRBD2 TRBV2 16 CASSEAGGGLSDTQYF
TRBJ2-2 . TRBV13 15 CASRVWHPRPGELFF
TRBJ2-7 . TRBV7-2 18 CASSLGHRSGTFNYEQYF
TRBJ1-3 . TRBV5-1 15 CASSLDASIGNTIYF
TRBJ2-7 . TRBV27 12 CASSGTNNEQYF
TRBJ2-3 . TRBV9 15 CASSVDGHSTDTQYF
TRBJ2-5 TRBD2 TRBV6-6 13 CASTYTEAGEKYF
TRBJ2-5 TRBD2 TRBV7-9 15 CASSLVRLAGETQYF
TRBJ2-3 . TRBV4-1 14 CASSPGQLTDTQYF
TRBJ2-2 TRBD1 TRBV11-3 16 CASSWATGGNTGELFF
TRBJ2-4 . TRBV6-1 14 CASSEGGGGNIQYF
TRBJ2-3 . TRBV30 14 CAWSVLTDTDTQYF
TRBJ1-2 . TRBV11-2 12 CASSLETVARTF
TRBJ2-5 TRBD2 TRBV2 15 CASSEGLAGQETQYF
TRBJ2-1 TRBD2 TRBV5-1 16 CASSPPLGGGADEQFF
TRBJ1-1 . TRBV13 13 CASSLVSYTEAFF
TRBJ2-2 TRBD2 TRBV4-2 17 CASSQEAWLAGTGELFF
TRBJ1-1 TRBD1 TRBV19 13 CASSIGGQGEAFF
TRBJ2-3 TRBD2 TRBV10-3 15 CAIRNTGGPTDTQYF
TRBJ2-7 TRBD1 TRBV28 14 CASSEGQSLYEQYF
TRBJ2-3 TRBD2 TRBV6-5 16 CASSYSVSAGTDTQYF
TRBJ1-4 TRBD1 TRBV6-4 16 CASSEDRGLTNEKLFF
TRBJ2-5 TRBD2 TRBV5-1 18 CASTSGLAGLQSQETQYF
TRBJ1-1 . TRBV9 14 CASSVAVMNTEAFF
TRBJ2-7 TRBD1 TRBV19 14 CASSTAWDRDEQYF
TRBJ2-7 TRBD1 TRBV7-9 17 CASSSRLTGQNTYEQYF
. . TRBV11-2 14 CASSSHLGLDEQYF
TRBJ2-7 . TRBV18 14 CASSPVQGSNEQYF
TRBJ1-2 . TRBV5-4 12 CASSSGDYGYTF
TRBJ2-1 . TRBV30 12 CAWSTLSGGQFF
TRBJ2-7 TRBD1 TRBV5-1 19 CASSLNDRFSTGATYEQYF
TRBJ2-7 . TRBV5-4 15 CASSLSGTSLSEQYF
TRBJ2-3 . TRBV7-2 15 CASSTDYLSTDTQYF